The clone carrying this T cell receptor beta chain was seen a handful of times. Its target is unknown. The sample is drawn from a study of cytomegalovirus exposure and HLA in healthy donors. Overall study findings and caveats: The study labeled 170 or so TCR beta chains cytomegalovirus-associated. In most subjects, TCR beta sequences reportedly gave accurate predictions of HLA-A and HLA-B alleles. A later analysis revealed that TCR association rates differed between HLA loci, peaking at DRB1 and bottoming out at HLA-C.

It was with 60 Vbeta and 13 Jbeta primers that the PCR ran. In the authors' methods: Per a later analysis, the number of unique TCR beta chains was around 80 million, of which about 11 million were shared. Clones were read by immunoSEQ multiplex PCR, and TCRdb kept only the in-frame ones, dropping some. D and trimming come from the DNA, and the V and J calls and clone size come from that table. The sample gives 150,000 to 200,000 clones, roughly 80% of which show up once; approximately 1.4% is in the top ten. Germline values: CDR1 SNHLY, CDR2 FYNNEI. The CDR3 is 14 amino acids. Trimming pared 4 bases from V and 1 base from J, leaving 10 bases between.

The sequenced sample consisted of PBMCs. J is TRBJ1-1 and V is TRBV2; D not certain. This clonotype was obtained from a woman in her forties or fifties in good health and CMV-seronegative. The DNA for the CDR3 is TGTGCCAGCAGTGCCGTCAGGCGGAACACTGAAGCTTTCTTT. This sequence encodes CASSAVRRNTEAFF. The full variable domain, its missing parts supplied by reference TRBV2 and TRBJ1-1, is EPEVTQTPSHQVTQMGQEVILRCVPISNHLYFYWYRQILGQKVEFLVSFYNNEISEKSEIFDDQFSVERPDGSNFTLKIRSTKLEDSAMYFCASSAVRRNTEAFFGQGTRLTVV.